This TCR beta chain was documented in a study of blood T cell repertoires in COVID-19. Study as a whole: The United States, Italy and Spain supplied acute and convalescent COVID-19 samples. PBMCs, B-cell-depleted T cells, or T cells provided the cDNA or gDNA that made up the material.

Seattle patients were enrolled while actively infected and followed longitudinally. As originally analysed: Estimated nucleated cell counts came from reference gene primer amplification. Repertoires were generated with immunoSEQ multiplex PCR, while TCRdb's copy carries only in-frame clones and drops some. V, J and clone size were drawn from that table, and D and trimming were deduced from the DNA. The top ten clones hold over 5.5% of a sample with some 300,000 clones, 85% to 90% of them seen once. With 4 bases clipped from V and 1 base from J, the junction kept 5 bases outside the gene matches. Germline V gene lookup returns CDR1 LNHDA and CDR2 SQIVND (reference sequence). CDR3 length: 15 amino acids.

Sequencing was performed on peripheral blood. The origin of this receptor is a woman in her forties or fifties with COVID-19, enrolled during active disease. The chain combines TRBV19 with TRBJ1-1; 8 nucleotides agree with TRBD1. This CDR3 is CASSTGDRPNTEAFF. The CDR3 DNA sequence: TGTGCCAGTAGTACGGGGGACAGGCCGAACACTGAAGCTTTCTTT.